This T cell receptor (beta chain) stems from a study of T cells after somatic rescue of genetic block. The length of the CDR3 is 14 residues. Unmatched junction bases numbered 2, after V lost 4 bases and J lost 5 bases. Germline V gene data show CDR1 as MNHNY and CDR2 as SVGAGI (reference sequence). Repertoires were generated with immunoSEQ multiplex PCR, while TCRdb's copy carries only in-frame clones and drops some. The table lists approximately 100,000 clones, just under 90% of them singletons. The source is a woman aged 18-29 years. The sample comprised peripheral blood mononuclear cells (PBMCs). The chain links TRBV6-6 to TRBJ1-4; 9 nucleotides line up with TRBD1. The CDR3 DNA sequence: TGTGCCAGCAGTTCGACAGGGGGGAATGAAAAACTGTTTTTT. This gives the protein CASSSTGGNEKLFF.